Each of the 3 T cell receptor beta chains below was sequenced from the same sample in a study of response to subunit inactivated influenza vaccine. TCRdb analysed the RT-PCR reads with MiXCR anew, one entry per CDR3 protein. Of about 190,000 distinct CDR3 sequences in the sample, approximately 15% were seen once. This sample comprised CD8+ T cells sorted from PBMCs, obtained 5 days after vaccination. The origin of the receptors is a man in his forties or fifties who received an inactivated influenza vaccine.

This clonotype was seen a handful of times. The rearrangement links TRBV20-1 to TRBJ2-5, with D tentatively TRBD1 or TRBD2 (5 bases each). CDR1 and CDR2 from the germline V gene are DFQATT and SNEGSKA (reference sequence). Trimming shortened V by 6 bases and J by 5 bases, and 19 bases separated the two germline ends. The CDR3 totals 14 residues. Written as DNA, the CDR3 is TGCAGTGCGACAGTTCCGGGACCCAGGGAGACCCAGTACTTC. Its translation is CSATVPGPRETQYF.

A remark on this clonotype: The conserved final phenylalanine or tryptophan is absent from the CDR3, which likely points to a read error. The limits of the CDR3 on the DNA are not certain, so only TCRdb's listed CDR3 is given. The chain couples TRBV21-1 to TRBJ2-7. TRBV21-1 is a known pseudogene. The CDR3 is 8 amino acids in total, end residues counted. The CDR3 reads CASSKALC.

This clonotype has more than one count but fewer than ten. The genes are TRBV29-1 and TRBJ2-3; 11 bases align to TRBD2. Trimming removed 6 bases from V and 3 bases from J; junction bases left unmatched: 14. From germline, CDR1 is SQVTM and CDR2 ANQGSEA. This CDR3 region has 17 residues. The CDR3 DNA reads TGCAGCGTCCGTATAGATCTAGCGGGAGGCGAAACAGATACGCAGTATTTT. This translates into CSVRIDLAGGETDTQYF.